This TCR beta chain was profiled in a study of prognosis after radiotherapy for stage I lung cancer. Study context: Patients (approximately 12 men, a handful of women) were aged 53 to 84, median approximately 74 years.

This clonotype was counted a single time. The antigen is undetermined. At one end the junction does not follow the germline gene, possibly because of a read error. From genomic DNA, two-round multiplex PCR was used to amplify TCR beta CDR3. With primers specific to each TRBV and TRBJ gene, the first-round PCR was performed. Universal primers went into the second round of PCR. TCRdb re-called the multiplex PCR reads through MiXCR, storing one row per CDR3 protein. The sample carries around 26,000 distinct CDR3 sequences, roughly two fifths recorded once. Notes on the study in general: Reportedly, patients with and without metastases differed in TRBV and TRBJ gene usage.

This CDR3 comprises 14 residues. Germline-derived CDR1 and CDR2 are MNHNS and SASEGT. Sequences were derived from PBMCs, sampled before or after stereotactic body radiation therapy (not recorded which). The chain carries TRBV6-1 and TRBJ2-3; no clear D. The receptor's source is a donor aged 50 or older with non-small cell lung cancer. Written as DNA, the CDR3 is TGTGCCAGCACCAGACATGAGCCCACAGATGCGCAGTATTTT. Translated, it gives CASTRHEPTDAQYF.